The 2 T cell receptor beta chains below were found in one sample sequenced in a study of PD-L1 blockade in urothelial cancer. Assay: immunoSEQ multiplex PCR; the TCRdb copy retains only in-frame clones and omits some. Of about 91,000 clones in the sample, approximately 87% were seen once. Time point reported: peripheral blood 6 weeks after treatment start. Here the sequenced sample was PBMCs, taken around atezolizumab (anti-PD-L1) treatment. The source of these receptors is an older man with urothelial cancer.

The chain is built from TRBV4-3 and TRBJ2-2; TRBD1 is a possible D gene (6 bases). The CDR3 spans 16 residues. V was shortened by 0 bases and J by 1 base, with 9 bases between the two germline ends. Germline CDR1 is LGHNA and CDR2 is YSLEER. The CDR3 sequence is CASSQELGGNTGELFF. The CDR3, as DNA: TGCGCCAGCAGCCAAGAGTTAGGGGGGAACACCGGGGAGCTGTTTTTT.

This chain joins TRBV11-3 and TRBJ1-1; tentative D call: TRBD1 (6 bases). The V gene lost 1 base and the J gene lost 0 bases, with 9 bases spanning the gap. CDR1 and CDR2 (germline): SGHNT, YENEEA. There are 15 residues in the CDR3. The DNA of the CDR3 is TGTGCCAGCAGCTTAGTGGGGGCAGTGAACACTGAAGCTTTCTTT. Amino acid sequence: CASSLVGAVNTEAFF.